This section outlines one TCR beta chain sequence together with its context. V lost 7 bases and J 0 bases, leaving 9 bases between the germline ends. The CDR3 is 13 residues long. Germline CDR1 MNHEY, CDR2 SVGEGT. A second PCR of roughly 7 to 11 cycles used a sample-barcoded 5' primer and a J-beta primer mix. TCRdb processed the 5' RACE reads anew with MiXCR; each CDR3 protein has one entry. The sample consists of over 500,000 distinct CDR3 sequences, about 51% of them appearing once. This sample is drawn from a study of blood T cells in healthy people across ages. The chain couples TRBV6-2 or TRBV6-3 to TRBJ2-5; D unresolved. This receptor was obtained from an elderly woman in good health. Sequenced input: blood. In nucleotides, the CDR3 is TGTGCCAGCACCCGACTGTACCAAGAGACCCAGTACTTC. Its protein product is CASTRLYQETQYF.